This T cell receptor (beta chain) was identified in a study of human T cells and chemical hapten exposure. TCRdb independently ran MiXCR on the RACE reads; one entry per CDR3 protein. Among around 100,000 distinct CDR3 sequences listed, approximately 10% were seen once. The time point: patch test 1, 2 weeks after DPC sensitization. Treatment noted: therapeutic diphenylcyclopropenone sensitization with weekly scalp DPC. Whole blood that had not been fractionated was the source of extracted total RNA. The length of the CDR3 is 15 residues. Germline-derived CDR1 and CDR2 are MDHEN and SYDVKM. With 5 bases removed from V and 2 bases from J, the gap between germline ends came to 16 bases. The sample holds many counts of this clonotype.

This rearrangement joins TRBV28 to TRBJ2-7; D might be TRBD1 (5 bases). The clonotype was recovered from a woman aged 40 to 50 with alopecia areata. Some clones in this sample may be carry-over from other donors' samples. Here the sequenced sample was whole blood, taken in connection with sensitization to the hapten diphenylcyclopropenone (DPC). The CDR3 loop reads CASSPRAGKTYEQYF. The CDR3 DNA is TGTGCCAGCAGTCCACGGGCAGGGAAGACCTACGAGCAGTACTTC.